Sequencing of this T cell receptor gamma chain was carried out in a study of γδ T cells in repeated Plasmodium falciparum infection. V trimming: 0 bases; J trimming: 5 bases; junction bases outside the gene matches: 3. Germline CDR1 and CDR2: VENAVY and YDSYNSRV. This CDR3 is 14 amino acids long. This clone came up many times. Bulk repertoires came from Vgamma9/Vdelta2+ or Vdelta2-negative gammadelta T cells flow-sorted from PBMC. TCRdb re-processed the multiplex PCR reads via CATT. Among more than 20,000 gamma-chain clones listed, about 3% were seen once. Sequencing used gamma-delta T cells from blood. The genes are TRGV8 and TRGJP1. The TCR comes from a pool of human donors (malaria-infected and uninfected, not separated). In DNA, the CDR3 is TGTGCCACCTGGGATAGGCAGACTGGTTGGTTCAAGATATTT. Protein sequence: CATWDRQTGWFKIF.